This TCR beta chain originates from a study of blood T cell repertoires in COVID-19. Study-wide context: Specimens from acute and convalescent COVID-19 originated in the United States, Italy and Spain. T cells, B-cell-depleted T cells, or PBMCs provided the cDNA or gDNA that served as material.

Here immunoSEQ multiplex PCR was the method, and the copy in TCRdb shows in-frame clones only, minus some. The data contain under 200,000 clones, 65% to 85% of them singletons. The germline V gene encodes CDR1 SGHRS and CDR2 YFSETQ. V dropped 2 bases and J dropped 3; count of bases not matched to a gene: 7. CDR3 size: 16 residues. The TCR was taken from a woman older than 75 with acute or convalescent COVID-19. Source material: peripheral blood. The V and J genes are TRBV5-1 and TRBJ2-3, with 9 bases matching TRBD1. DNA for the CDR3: TGCGCCAGCAGCTTCACCGGGACAGGGAGTACAGATACGCAGTATTTT. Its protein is CASSFTGTGSTDTQYF.